This passage covers 3 T cell receptor beta chains from one sample sequenced in a study of cytomegalovirus exposure and HLA in healthy donors. The PCR was carried out with 60 Vbeta primers and 13 Jbeta primers. TCRdb's copy holds only in-frame clones and misses some; the assay was immunoSEQ multiplex PCR. The sample has roughly 240,000 clones, 78% seen once. Sample: PBMCs. Receptors were obtained from a boy between 10 and 17 years old in good health and CMV-seronegative.

The genes are TRBV7-8 and TRBJ2-1, with 8 positions matching TRBD2. CDR3 length: 15 amino acids. V lost 3 bases, J lost 2 bases, and 3 bases stayed unmatched. Germline V gene lookup returns CDR1 SGHVS and CDR2 FQNEAQ. CDR3 region: CASSFPGGTYNEQFF. The CDR3 bases are TGTGCCAGCAGCTTTCCGGGGGGGACCTACAATGAGCAGTTCTTC.

This chain joins TRBV5-8 and TRBJ1-5; 8 positions match TRBD1. The junction had 5 bases not matched to a gene; V was cut back by 0 bases and J by 9 bases. Germline CDR1 is SGHTS and CDR2 is YDEGEE. This CDR3 has 14 amino acids. CDR3 DNA sequence: TGTGCCAGCAGCTTGGGACAGGGGCTCCTGCCCCAGCATTTT. Residues: CASSLGQGLLPQHF.

This clone was seen more than once but under ten times. The V and J genes are TRBV6-5 and TRBJ2-7; perhaps TRBD1 as D (6 bases). This CDR3 is 13 amino acids long. Trimming stripped 9 bases from V and 2 bases from J, with 14 bases between. The germline CDR1 and CDR2 sequences are MNHEY and SVGAGI. CDR3 residues: CASERTDPYEQYF. Here the CDR3 DNA reads TGTGCCAGTGAGAGGACAGACCCCTACGAGCAGTACTTC.